The subject of this entry is one TCR beta chain. Its antigen is undetermined. V lost 4 bases to trimming and J lost 0 bases; unmatched junction nucleotides: 6. Germline CDR1 reads SGHVS; CDR2 reads FQNEAQ. This CDR3 contains 16 residues. This entry belongs to a study of post-analysis software for immune sequencing data. About the study: The disease courses covered relapsing-remitting, secondary progressive and progressive-relapsing multiple sclerosis.

The study, taken as a whole, reports: Patients showed TRBV5-6, TRBV5-1 and TRBV20-1 among roughly 5 TRBV segments more frequent than in controls. There was significantly lower normalized Chao1 diversity in multiple sclerosis patients than in controls. Co-batched samples clustered tightly together by F measure.

Unique molecular identifiers were carried by the TCR beta cDNA libraries. Researchers reported 520,000 or so cDNA molecules coming from around 1 to 10 million T cells. TCRdb passed the PCR reads through MiXCR, listing each CDR3 protein once. The sample carries 250,000 to 300,000 distinct CDR3 sequences, 30% to 45% recorded once. This receptor was taken from a girl aged 10 to 17 with multiple sclerosis. The chain couples TRBV7-8 to TRBJ2-1, with TRBD2 matching over 7 bases. The source material was blood. CDR3 amino acids: CASSSAGRSSYNEQFF. CDR3 nucleotide sequence: TGTGCCAGCAGCTCAGCCGGGAGGAGCTCCTACAATGAGCAGTTCTTC.